The present TCR beta chain was sequenced within a study of CD8+ T cells in alopecia areata. In the study overall: For the treated group, dosing was oral tofacitinib at 5 to 10 mg twice daily. Overall study results and limits: Within the top 100, expanded CD8+ clones significantly decreased with tofacitinib, as did scalp clonality. Scalp sequencing also captures normal skin's resident alphabeta T cells. In lesional scalp, particularly from alopecia totalis/universalis, clonality was higher than in normal scalp.

RNA extraction was followed by reverse transcription into cDNA, which acted as the sequencing template. Libraries were prepared by immunoSEQ multiplex PCR; TCRdb keeps only in-frame clonotypes and omits some of them. The sample gives approximately 210,000 clones, roughly 60% of which show up once; approximately 1% is in the top ten. The CDR3 has 14 amino acids. Germline V gene data show CDR1 as SQVTM and CDR2 as ANQGSEA. Noted treatment: oral pan-JAK inhibitor, 5-10 mg twice daily. This clone turned up a few times. Its target is not known. This clonotype originated in a human donor with alopecia areata. The chain employs TRBV29-1 and TRBJ1-1; D is ambiguous. Sequenced material: CD4+ T cells sorted from blood, taken at week 24, from a patient treated with tofacitinib. In DNA form, the CDR3 reads TGCAAATGTTTGGGAGGAGTCTCGAACACTGAAGCTTTCTTT. This encodes CKCLGGVSNTEAFF. Filled out from reference TRBV29-1 and TRBJ1-1, the complete variable domain reads SAVISQKPSRDICQRGTSLTIQCQVDSQVTMMFWYRQQPGQSLTLIATANQGSEATYESGFVIDKFPISRPNLTFSTLTVSNMSPEDSSIYLCKCLGGVSNTEAFFGQGTRLTVV.